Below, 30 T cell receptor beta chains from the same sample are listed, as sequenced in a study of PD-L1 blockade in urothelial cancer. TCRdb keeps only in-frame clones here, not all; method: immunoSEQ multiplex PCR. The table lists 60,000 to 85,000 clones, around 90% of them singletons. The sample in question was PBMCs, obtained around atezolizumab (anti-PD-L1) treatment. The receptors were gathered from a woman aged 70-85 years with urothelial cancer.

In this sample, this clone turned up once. The CDR3 DNA is TGTGCCACGACCCAGGGGGAGTTAAACTATGGCTACACCTTC. It codes for CATTQGELNYGYTF. The rearrangement uses TRBV10-3 and TRBJ1-2; 7 bases align to TRBD1. V was clipped by 10 bases and J by 2 bases; unmatched bases: 10. Germline V gene data show CDR1 as ENHRY and CDR2 as SYGVKD. The CDR3 is made up of 14 amino acids.

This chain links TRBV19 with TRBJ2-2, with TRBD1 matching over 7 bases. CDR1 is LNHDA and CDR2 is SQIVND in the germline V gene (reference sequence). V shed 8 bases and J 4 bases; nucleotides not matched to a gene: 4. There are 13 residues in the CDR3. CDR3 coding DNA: TGTGCCAGTGGGACAGAACTCACCGGGGAGCTGTTTTTT. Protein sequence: CASGTELTGELFF.

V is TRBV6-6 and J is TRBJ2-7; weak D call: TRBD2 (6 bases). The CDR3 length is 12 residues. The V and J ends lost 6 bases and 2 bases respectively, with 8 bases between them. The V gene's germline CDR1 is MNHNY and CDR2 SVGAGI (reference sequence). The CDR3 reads CASRGGTYEQYF. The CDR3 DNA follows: TGTGCCAGCAGGGGGGGAACCTACGAGCAGTACTTC.

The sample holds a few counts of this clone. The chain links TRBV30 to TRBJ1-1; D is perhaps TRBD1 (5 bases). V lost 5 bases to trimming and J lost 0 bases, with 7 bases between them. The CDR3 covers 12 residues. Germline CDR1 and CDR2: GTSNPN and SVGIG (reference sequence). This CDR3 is CAWDRVNTEAFF. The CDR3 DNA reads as TGTGCCTGGGACAGAGTGAACACTGAAGCTTTCTTT.

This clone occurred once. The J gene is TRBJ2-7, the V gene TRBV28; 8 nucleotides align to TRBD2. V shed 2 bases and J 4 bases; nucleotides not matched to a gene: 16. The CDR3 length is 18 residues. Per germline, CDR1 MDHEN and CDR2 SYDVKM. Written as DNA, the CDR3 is TGTGCCAGCAGTTTAGGTTTTGGGGGTAGTAGCGGGATATACGAGCAGTACTTC. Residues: CASSLGFGGSSGIYEQYF.

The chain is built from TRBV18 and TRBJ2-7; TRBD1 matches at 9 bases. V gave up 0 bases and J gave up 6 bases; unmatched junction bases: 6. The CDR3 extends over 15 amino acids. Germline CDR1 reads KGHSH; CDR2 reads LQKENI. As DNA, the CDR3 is TGTGCCAGCTCACCACCGGGACAGGGTTCTATCGAGCAGTACTTC. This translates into CASSPPGQGSIEQYF.

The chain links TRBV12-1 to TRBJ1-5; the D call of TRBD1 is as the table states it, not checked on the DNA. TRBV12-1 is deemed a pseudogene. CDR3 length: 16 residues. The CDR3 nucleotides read TGTGCCAGCAGCCTTGGGGCAGGGTGGGTGGTAGGGCCCCAGCATTTT. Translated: CASSLGAGWVVGPQHF.

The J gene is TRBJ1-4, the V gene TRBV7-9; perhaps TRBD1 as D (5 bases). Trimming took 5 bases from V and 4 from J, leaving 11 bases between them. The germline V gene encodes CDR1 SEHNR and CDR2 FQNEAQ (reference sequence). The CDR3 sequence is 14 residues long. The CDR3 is CASSNPGDNEKLFF. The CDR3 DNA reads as TGTGCCAGCAGCAACCCGGGGGATAATGAAAAACTGTTTTTT.

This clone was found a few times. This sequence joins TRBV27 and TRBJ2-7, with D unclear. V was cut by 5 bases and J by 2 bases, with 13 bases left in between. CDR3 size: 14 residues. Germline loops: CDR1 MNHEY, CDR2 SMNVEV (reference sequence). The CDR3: CASSPYDNAYEQYF. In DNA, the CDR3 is TGTGCCAGCAGTCCCTACGACAATGCCTACGAGCAGTACTTC.

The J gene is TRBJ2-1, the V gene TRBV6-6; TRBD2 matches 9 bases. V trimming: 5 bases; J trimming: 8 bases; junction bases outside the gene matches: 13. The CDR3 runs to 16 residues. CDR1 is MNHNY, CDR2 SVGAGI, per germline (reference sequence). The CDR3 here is CASSPFRAGGQHEQFF. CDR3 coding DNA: TGTGCCAGCAGTCCCTTCCGGGCGGGGGGGCAACATGAGCAGTTCTTC.

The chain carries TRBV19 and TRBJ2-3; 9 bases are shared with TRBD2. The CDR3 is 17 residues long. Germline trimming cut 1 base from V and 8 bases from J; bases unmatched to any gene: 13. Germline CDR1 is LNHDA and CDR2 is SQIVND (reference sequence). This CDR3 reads CASSIGGSSGREVTQYF. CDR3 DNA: TGTGCCAGTAGTATAGGTGGGAGTAGCGGGAGAGAAGTTACGCAGTATTTT. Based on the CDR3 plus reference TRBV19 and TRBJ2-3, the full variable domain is DGGITQSPKYLFRKEGQNVTLSCEQNLNHDAMYWYRQDPGQGLRLIYYSQIVNDFQKGDIAEGYSVSREKKESFPLTVTSAQKNPTAFYLCASSIGGSSGREVTQYFGPGTRLTVL.

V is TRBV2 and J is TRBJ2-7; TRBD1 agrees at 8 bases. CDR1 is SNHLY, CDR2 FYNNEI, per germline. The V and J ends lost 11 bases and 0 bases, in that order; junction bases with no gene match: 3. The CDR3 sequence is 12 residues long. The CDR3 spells CAGGTGSYEQYF. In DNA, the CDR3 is TGTGCCGGCGGGACAGGCTCCTACGAGCAGTACTTC.

CDR3 residues: CASSTDRASTDTQYF. CDR3 bases: TGCGCCAGCAGCACAGACAGGGCTAGCACAGATACGCAGTATTTT. The rearrangement joins TRBV5-1 to TRBJ2-3; 7 nucleotides match TRBD1. Germline values: CDR1 SGHRS, CDR2 YFSETQ. V lost 4 bases to trimming and J lost 0 bases; unmatched junction nucleotides: 5. The CDR3 loop spans 15 amino acids.

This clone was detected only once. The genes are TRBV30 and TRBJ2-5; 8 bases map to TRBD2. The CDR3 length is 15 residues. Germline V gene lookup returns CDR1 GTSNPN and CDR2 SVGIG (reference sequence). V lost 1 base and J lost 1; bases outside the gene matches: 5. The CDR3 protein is CAWSAGGGGQETQYF. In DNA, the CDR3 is TGTGCCTGGAGTGCGGGAGGGGGGGGCCAAGAGACCCAGTACTTC.

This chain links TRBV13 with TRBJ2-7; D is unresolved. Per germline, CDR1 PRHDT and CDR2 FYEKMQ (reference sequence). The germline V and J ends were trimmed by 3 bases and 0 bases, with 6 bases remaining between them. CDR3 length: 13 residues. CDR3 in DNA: TGTGCCAGCAGCTTTGCAGACTCCTACGAGCAGTACTTC. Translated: CASSFADSYEQYF.

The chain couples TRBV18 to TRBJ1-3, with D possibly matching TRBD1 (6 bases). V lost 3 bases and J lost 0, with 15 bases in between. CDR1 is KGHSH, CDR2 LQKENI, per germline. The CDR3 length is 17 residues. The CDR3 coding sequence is TGTGCCAGCTCACCGTCTCCGGGACAAACCTCTGGAAACACCATATATTTT. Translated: CASSPSPGQTSGNTIYF.

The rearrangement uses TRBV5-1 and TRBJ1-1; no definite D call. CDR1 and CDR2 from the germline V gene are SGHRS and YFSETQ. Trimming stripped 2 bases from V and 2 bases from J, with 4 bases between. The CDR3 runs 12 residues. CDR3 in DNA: TGCGCCAGCAGCTTATCTAACACTGAAGCTTTCTTT. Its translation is CASSLSNTEAFF.

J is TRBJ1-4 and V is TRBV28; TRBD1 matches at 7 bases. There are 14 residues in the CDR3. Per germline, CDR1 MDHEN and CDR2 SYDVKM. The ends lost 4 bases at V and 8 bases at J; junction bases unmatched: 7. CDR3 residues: CASSSGQAKEKLFF. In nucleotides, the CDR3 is TGTGCCAGCAGTTCCGGACAGGCGAAAGAAAAACTGTTTTTT. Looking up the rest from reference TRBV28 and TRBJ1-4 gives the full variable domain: DVKVTQSSRYLVKRTGEKVFLECVQDMDHENMFWYRQDPGLGLRLIYFSYDVKMKEKGDIPEGYSVSREKKERFSLILESASTNQTSMYLCASSSGQAKEKLFFGSGTQLSVL.

CDR3 sequence: CAWSGGTALVYGYTF. The CDR3 nucleotides are TGTGCCTGGAGCGGGGGGACCGCTCTAGTCTATGGCTACACCTTC. V usage is TRBV30 and J usage is TRBJ1-2; D might be TRBD1 (5 bases). CDR3 size: 15 residues. The V end lost 3 bases, the J end lost 4 bases, and 18 bases lay between the germline ends. CDR1 is GTSNPN, CDR2 SVGIG, per germline (reference sequence).

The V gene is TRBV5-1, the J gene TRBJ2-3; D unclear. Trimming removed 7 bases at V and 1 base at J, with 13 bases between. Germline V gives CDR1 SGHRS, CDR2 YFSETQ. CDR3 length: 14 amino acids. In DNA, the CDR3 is TGCGCCAGCCAAACTGGTACCGGCACAGATACGCAGTATTTT. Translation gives CASQTGTGTDTQYF.

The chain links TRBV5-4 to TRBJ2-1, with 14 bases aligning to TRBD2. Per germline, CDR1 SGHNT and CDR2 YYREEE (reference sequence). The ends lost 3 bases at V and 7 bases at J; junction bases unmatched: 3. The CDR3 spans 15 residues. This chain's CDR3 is CASSSRLAGGNEQFF. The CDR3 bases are TGTGCCAGCAGCTCACGACTAGCGGGGGGGAATGAGCAGTTCTTC.

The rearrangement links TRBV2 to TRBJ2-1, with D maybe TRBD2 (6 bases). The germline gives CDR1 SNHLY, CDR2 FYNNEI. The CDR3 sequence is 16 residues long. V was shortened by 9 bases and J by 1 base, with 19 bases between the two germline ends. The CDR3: CARDTGWAGSYNEQFF. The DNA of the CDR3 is TGTGCCAGAGATACCGGTTGGGCGGGGTCCTACAATGAGCAGTTCTTC.

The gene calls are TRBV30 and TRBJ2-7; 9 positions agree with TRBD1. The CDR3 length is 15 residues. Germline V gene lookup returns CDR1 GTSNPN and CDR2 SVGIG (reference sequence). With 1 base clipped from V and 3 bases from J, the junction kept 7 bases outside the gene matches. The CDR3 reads CAWSAPGQGFYEQYF. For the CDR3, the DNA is TGTGCCTGGAGTGCTCCGGGACAGGGATTCTACGAGCAGTACTTC. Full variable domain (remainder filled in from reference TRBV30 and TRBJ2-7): SQTIHQWPATLVQPVGSPLSLECTVEGTSNPNLYWYRQAAGRGLQLLFYSVGIGQISSEVPQNLSASRPQDRQFILSSKKLLLSDSGFYLCAWSAPGQGFYEQYFGPGTRLTVT.

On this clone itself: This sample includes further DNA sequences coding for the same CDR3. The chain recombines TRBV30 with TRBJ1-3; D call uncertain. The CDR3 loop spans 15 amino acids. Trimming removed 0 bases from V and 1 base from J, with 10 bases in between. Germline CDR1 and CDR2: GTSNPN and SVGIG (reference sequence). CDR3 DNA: TGTGCCTGGAGTGTACGATCGGGGTCTGGAAACACCATATATTTT. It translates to CAWSVRSGSGNTIYF.

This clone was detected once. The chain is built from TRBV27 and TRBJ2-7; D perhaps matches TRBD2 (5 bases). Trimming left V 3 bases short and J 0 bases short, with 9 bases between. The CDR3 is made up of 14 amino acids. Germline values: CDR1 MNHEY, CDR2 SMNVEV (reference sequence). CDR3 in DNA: TGTGCCAGCAGTTTTTCCCGGGACTCCTACGAGCAGTACTTC. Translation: CASSFSRDSYEQYF.

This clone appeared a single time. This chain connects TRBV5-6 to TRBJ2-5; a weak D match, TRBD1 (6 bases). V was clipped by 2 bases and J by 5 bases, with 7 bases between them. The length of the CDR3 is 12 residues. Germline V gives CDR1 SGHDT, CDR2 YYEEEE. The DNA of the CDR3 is TGTGCCAGCAGCTTCACAGGGGAGACCCAGTACTTC. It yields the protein CASSFTGETQYF.

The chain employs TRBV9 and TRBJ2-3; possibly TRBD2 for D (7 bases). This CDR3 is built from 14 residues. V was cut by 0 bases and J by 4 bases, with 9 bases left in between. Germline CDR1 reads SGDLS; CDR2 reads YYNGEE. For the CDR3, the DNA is TGTGCCAGCAGCGTAGCCGGGGGGCCAGATACGCAGTATTTT. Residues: CASSVAGGPDTQYF.

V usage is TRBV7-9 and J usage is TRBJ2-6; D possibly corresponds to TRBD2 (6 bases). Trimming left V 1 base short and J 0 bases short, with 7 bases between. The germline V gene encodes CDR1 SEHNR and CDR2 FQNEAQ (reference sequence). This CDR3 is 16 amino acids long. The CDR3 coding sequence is TGTGCCAGCAGCTTAGACGGGGGCTCTGGGGCCAACGTCCTGACTTTC. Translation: CASSLDGGSGANVLTF. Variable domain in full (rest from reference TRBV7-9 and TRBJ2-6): DTGVSQNPRHKITKRGQNVTFRCDPISEHNRLYWYRQTLGQGPEFLTYFQNEAQLEKSRLLSDRFSAERPKGSFSTLEIQRTEQGDSAMYLCASSLDGGSGANVLTFGAGSRLTVL.

CDR3 protein: CASSPTRAGVETQYF. The CDR3 nucleotides are TGTGCCAGCAGTCCTACTCGGGCGGGGGTCGAGACCCAGTACTTC. The chain joins TRBV6-5 to TRBJ2-5, with 7 bases matching TRBD2. The CDR3 is 15 residues long. The junction had 11 bases not matched to a gene; V was cut back by 5 bases and J by 5 bases. The germline V gene has CDR1 MNHEY and CDR2 SVGAGI.

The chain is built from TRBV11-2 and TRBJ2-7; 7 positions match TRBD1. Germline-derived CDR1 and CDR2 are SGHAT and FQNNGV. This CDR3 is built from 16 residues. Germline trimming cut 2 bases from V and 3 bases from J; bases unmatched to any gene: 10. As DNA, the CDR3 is TGTGCCAGCAGCTTACTGGGACAGAAGGGCCTCTACGAGCAGTACTTC. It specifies CASSLLGQKGLYEQYF.